The 28 T cell receptor beta chains below all came from one sample that was sequenced in a study of blood T cell repertoires in COVID-19 (dated by TCRdb to the early 2020s). The library relied on the immunoSEQ multiplex PCR assay. Entries here come from immuneACCESS through TCRdb and include only in-frame sequences with V and J called. Some clones fail to appear in such tables; in the studies checked, an unresolved V gene covers under half of the shortfall, and the cause of the remainder is unknown. In this sample the table shows roughly 150,000 clones, under 90% of which occur a single time. The ten largest clonotypes hold around 7.7% of the sample. The specimen was PBMCs or T cells enriched from blood (not recorded which). The receptors stem from a man in his fifties who had recovered from COVID-19.

The chain joins TRBV5-5 to TRBJ1-5; 7 bases line up with TRBD1. V lost 0 bases and J lost 4; bases outside the gene matches: 4. Germline CDR1 and CDR2: SGHKS and YYEKEE (reference sequence). The length of the CDR3 is 15 residues. CDR3 amino acids: CASSLVGTENQPQHF. DNA for the CDR3: TGTGCCAGCAGCTTGGTAGGGACAGAGAATCAGCCCCAGCATTTT.

This chain connects TRBV30 to TRBJ1-2; D is uncertain. Germline-derived CDR1 and CDR2 are GTSNPN and SVGIG (reference sequence). This CDR3 region has 14 residues. With 0 bases removed from V and 5 bases from J, the gap between germline ends came to 13 bases. The DNA for the CDR3 is TGTGCCTGGAGTGTACAAGGAGGACTATATGGCTACACCTTC. Its protein product is CAWSVQGGLYGYTF.

The chain is built from TRBV12-3 or TRBV12-4 and TRBJ2-2; D not certain. V lost 7 bases, J lost 6 bases, and 9 bases lay in between. The CDR3 totals 12 residues. Here the CDR3 DNA reads TGTGCCAGCAATAGCCCCCCCGGGGAGCTGTTTTTT. Amino acid sequence: CASNSPPGELFF.

This sequence joins TRBV5-1 and TRBJ2-1; 8 bases line up with TRBD2. Germline V lookup: CDR1 SGHRS, CDR2 YFSETQ. V dropped 2 bases and J dropped 1; count of bases not matched to a gene: 5. The CDR3 has 16 amino acids. This chain's CDR3 is CASSFSGASSYNEQFF. The CDR3 DNA follows: TGCGCCAGCAGCTTTAGCGGGGCCAGTTCCTACAATGAGCAGTTCTTC.

The chain employs TRBV10-3 and TRBJ2-5; D remains unclear. The CDR3 is 13 amino acids. CDR1 and CDR2 (germline): ENHRY, SYGVKD. With 4 bases removed from V and 4 bases from J, the gap between germline ends came to 10 bases. Written as DNA, the CDR3 is TGTGCCATCAGTGGTGCTAGTCGAGAGACCCAGTACTTC. Its protein is CAISGASRETQYF.

This clone was seen a few times. The J gene is TRBJ1-2, the V gene TRBV19; possible D gene TRBD1, 5 bases. The V end was cut by 5 bases, the J end by 5 bases, with 18 bases between. CDR3 length: 15 residues. Germline CDR1 reads LNHDA; CDR2 reads SQIVND (reference sequence). The CDR3 spells CASSPRQPRKYGYTF. As DNA, the CDR3 is TGTGCCAGTAGTCCTCGACAGCCGAGGAAGTATGGCTACACCTTC.

The chain is built from TRBV7-2 and TRBJ1-3; D is unclear. The ends were cut back, 0 bases at V and 6 bases at J, with 6 bases in the middle. The CDR3 is 13 residues long. Germline V gene lookup returns CDR1 SGHTA and CDR2 FQGNSA. In DNA form, the CDR3 reads TGTGCCAGCAGCTTAGCGACAAAAAACACCATATATTTT. Translation gives CASSLATKNTIYF.

The gene calls are TRBV5-5 and TRBJ2-2, with TRBD1 matching over 7 bases. This CDR3 comprises 15 residues. V lost 4 bases, J lost 4 bases, and 7 bases stayed unmatched. The germline V gene encodes CDR1 SGHKS and CDR2 YYEKEE (reference sequence). CDR3: CASSPLQGITGELFF. In nucleotides, the CDR3 is TGTGCCAGCAGCCCACTACAGGGGATCACCGGGGAGCTGTTTTTT.

CDR3 in amino acids: CASSRTGIETQYF. In nucleotides, the CDR3 is TGTGCCAGCAGCCGGACAGGTATAGAGACCCAGTACTTC. The genes are TRBV3-1 (or the pseudogene TRBV3-2) and TRBJ2-5; TRBD1 matches 7 bases. Unmatched junction bases numbered 3, after V lost 4 bases and J lost 4 bases. This CDR3 region has 13 residues. The germline gives CDR1 LGHDT, CDR2 YNNKEL (reference sequence).

This rearrangement joins TRBV11-2 to TRBJ1-2; 12 positions agree with TRBD1. Trimming removed 0 bases from V and 1 base from J; junction bases left unmatched: 6. Germline V gene lookup returns CDR1 SGHAT and CDR2 FQNNGV. The CDR3 runs to 18 residues. CDR3 residues: CASSLDPGQGAYNYGYTF. Here the CDR3 DNA reads TGTGCCAGCAGCTTAGATCCGGGACAGGGGGCTTATAACTATGGCTACACCTTC.

The rearrangement joins TRBV3-1 (or the pseudogene TRBV3-2) to TRBJ1-3; TRBD1 matches 9 bases. The ends lost 4 bases at V and 3 bases at J; junction bases unmatched: 7. Germline V CDR1 and CDR2: LGHDT, YNNKEL (reference sequence). The CDR3 has 16 residues. The CDR3 sequence: CASSRPQGAGGNTIYF. In nucleotides, the CDR3 is TGTGCCAGCAGCCGCCCACAGGGGGCGGGTGGAAACACCATATATTTT.

The V and J genes are TRBV5-1 and TRBJ1-5, with D possibly being TRBD1 (5 bases). With 3 bases removed from V and 2 bases from J, the gap between germline ends came to 12 bases. Germline CDR1 and CDR2: SGHRS and YFSETQ. The CDR3 spans 15 residues. CDR3 sequence (DNA): TGCGCCAGCAGCTATTCAGGGAATGGCAATCAGCCCCAGCATTTT. It encodes CASSYSGNGNQPQHF.

This chain uses TRBV7-9 with TRBJ1-2; 8 positions agree with TRBD1. CDR1 and CDR2 from the germline V gene are SEHNR and FQNEAQ (reference sequence). The V segment lost 1 base and the J segment 3 bases; nucleotides outside the gene matches: 4. The CDR3 has 15 residues. DNA for the CDR3: TGTGCCAGCAGCTTAGGTGCAGGGGGCGACTATGGCTACACCTTC. This sequence encodes CASSLGAGGDYGYTF.

This chain connects TRBV5-1 to TRBJ2-3; TRBD2 matches 10 bases. The CDR3 covers 16 residues. Germline CDR1 and CDR2: SGHRS and YFSETQ. The V gene end was trimmed by 1 base and the J gene end by 3 bases; junction bases not matched to a gene: 5. The CDR3 DNA follows: TGCGCCAGCAGCTTGTCAATTAGCGGGGGGACAGATACGCAGTATTTT. It encodes CASSLSISGGTDTQYF.

The rearrangement uses TRBV6-5 and TRBJ2-1; 12 bases are shared with TRBD2. Per germline, CDR1 MNHEY and CDR2 SVGAGI. CDR3 length: 15 amino acids. Unmatched junction bases numbered 9, after V lost 7 bases and J lost 8 bases. CDR3 DNA sequence: TGTGCCAGCACCCTCTCGCTAGCGGGGGGGTATGAGCAGTTCTTC. Protein product: CASTLSLAGGYEQFF.

The chain joins TRBV7-9 to TRBJ2-5, with 8 bases lining up with TRBD2. This CDR3 has 13 residues. V was clipped by 6 bases and J by 4 bases; unmatched bases: 4. Germline-derived CDR1 and CDR2 are SEHNR and FQNEAQ (reference sequence). The CDR3 DNA is TGTGCCAGCAGGGCAAGCGGGGGAGAGACCCAGTACTTC. It is translated as CASRASGGETQYF.

This chain uses TRBV6-2 or TRBV6-3 with TRBJ2-7; TRBD2 matches 11 bases. The V gene's germline CDR1 is MNHEY and CDR2 SVGEGT. This CDR3 spans 16 amino acids. V shed 4 bases and J 3 bases; nucleotides not matched to a gene: 8. The CDR3 loop is CASSFLTSGSHYEQYF. The CDR3 DNA is TGTGCCAGCAGTTTCCTAACTAGCGGGAGCCACTACGAGCAGTACTTC.

About this clone: One junction end disagrees with the germline gene, perhaps due to a read error. The V and J genes are TRBV4-1 and TRBJ2-1; no clear D. Germline lookup yields CDR1 MGHRA and CDR2 YSYEKL. This CDR3 comprises 13 residues. Written as DNA, the CDR3 is TGCGCCAGCAGCCCTCCTACCTATAATGAGCAGTTCTTC. This sequence encodes CASSPPTYNEQFF.

V and J are TRBV7-9 and TRBJ2-3; the match to TRBD1 covers 7 bases. CDR1 SEHNR and CDR2 FQNEAQ come from the germline V gene (reference sequence). The CDR3 loop spans 16 amino acids. V lost 3 bases to trimming and J lost 2 bases; unmatched junction nucleotides: 8. The CDR3 loop is CASSLSSGTATDTQYF. In DNA, the CDR3 is TGTGCCAGCAGCTTGTCTTCGGGGACAGCCACAGATACGCAGTATTTT.

This chain uses TRBV18 with TRBJ2-1, with a weak D call TRBD2 (6 bases). The CDR3 covers 17 residues. Germline lookup yields CDR1 KGHSH and CDR2 LQKENI. Trimming pared 4 bases from V and 0 bases from J, leaving 16 bases between. DNA of the CDR3: TGTGCCAGCTCACGGCTTGGCGGGGCTAGCTCCTACAATGAGCAGTTCTTC. As protein: CASSRLGGASSYNEQFF.

CDR3 amino acids: CASSMASTRHNYGYTF. The CDR3 nucleotides are TGTGCCAGTAGTATGGCTTCGACCCGACATAACTATGGCTACACCTTC. The chain has TRBV19 and TRBJ1-2; D remains unclear. Trimming removed 3 bases at V and 1 base at J, with 15 bases between. CDR1 and CDR2 from the germline V gene are LNHDA and SQIVND (reference sequence). The CDR3 totals 16 residues.

This chain links TRBV4-2 with TRBJ2-2; 10 bases match TRBD2. The CDR3 is 16 amino acids. Germline CDR1 and CDR2: LGHNA and YNFKEQ. V shed 2 bases and J 1 base; nucleotides not matched to a gene: 1. As DNA, the CDR3 is TGTGCCAGCAGCCAACGACTAGCGGGGAACACCGGGGAGCTGTTTTTT. It codes for CASSQRLAGNTGELFF.

This clone has only a few counts. The genes are TRBV6-2 or TRBV6-3 and TRBJ2-3; 9 bases agree with TRBD2. Germline trimming cut 6 bases from V and 4 bases from J; bases unmatched to any gene: 14. CDR3 length: 17 residues. The germline gives CDR1 MNHEY, CDR2 SVGEGT. The CDR3 DNA is TGTGCCAGCAGCCCTAGGGGGAGAGGACTAGCGCCAGATACGCAGTATTTT. This translates into CASSPRGRGLAPDTQYF.

V is TRBV5-1 and J is TRBJ2-5; D might be TRBD1 (6 bases). The CDR3 is made up of 15 amino acids. Trimming pared 4 bases from V and 5 bases from J, leaving 18 bases between. Germline V CDR1 and CDR2: SGHRS, YFSETQ. CDR3: CASSPVTGRGETQYF. DNA for the CDR3: TGCGCCAGCAGCCCCGTGACAGGTCGAGGGGAGACCCAGTACTTC.

This chain connects TRBV29-1 to TRBJ1-4; 10 bases fit TRBD1. The V gene's germline CDR1 is SQVTM and CDR2 ANQGSEA. The CDR3 runs 13 residues. Losses at the gene ends were 4 bases for V and 8 bases for J; bases not matched to a gene: 4. CDR3 sequence: CSVGDRGGEKLFF. The CDR3 DNA is TGCAGCGTTGGGGACAGGGGTGGCGAAAAACTGTTTTTT. Looking up the rest from reference TRBV29-1 and TRBJ1-4 gives the full variable domain: SAVISQKPSRDICQRGTSLTIQCQVDSQVTMMFWYRQQPGQSLTLIATANQGSEATYESGFVIDKFPISRPNLTFSTLTVSNMSPEDSSIYLCSVGDRGGEKLFFGSGTQLSVL.

A single count supports this clone. This rearrangement joins TRBV27 to TRBJ2-3, with D hard to call. Per germline, CDR1 MNHEY and CDR2 SMNVEV (reference sequence). The CDR3 loop spans 14 amino acids. Trimming stripped 2 bases from V and 0 bases from J, with 6 bases between. In DNA, the CDR3 is TGTGCCAGCAGTTTACCGTTTAGCACAGATACGCAGTATTTT. Translation gives CASSLPFSTDTQYF.

The genes are TRBV6-5 and TRBJ2-5; maybe TRBD2 (5 bases). The CDR3 length is 15 residues. The germline CDR1 and CDR2 sequences are MNHEY and SVGAGI. Between the trimmed V and J ends, which lost 0 bases and 0 bases, there was a span of 8 bases. The DNA of the CDR3 is TGTGCCAGCAGTTACTCGAACGGGAACCAAGAGACCCAGTACTTC. Protein: CASSYSNGNQETQYF.

This chain connects TRBV11-3 to TRBJ2-3, with 8 bases fitting TRBD2. Germline assignment: CDR1 SGHNT and CDR2 YENEEA. This CDR3 contains 14 residues. Unmatched junction bases numbered 7, after V lost 5 bases and J lost 6 bases. The CDR3 sequence is CASSPGGAGDTQYF. For the CDR3, the DNA is TGTGCCAGCAGCCCCGGGGGGGCCGGGGATACGCAGTATTTT.